Listed below are T cell receptor beta chains from one sample, sequenced in a study of CD8 T cells in ankylosing spondylitis. One entry per CDR3 protein results from TCRdb running MiXCR on the 5' RACE reads. The data hold approximately 540,000 distinct CDR3 sequences, with 12% observed a single time. Sequencing was performed on blood, either unsorted or a sorted T cell fraction (not recorded which). The receptors were sampled from a male donor with ankylosing spondylitis. Both conserved end residues are part of each CDR3. A D gene is named only where the DNA matches it firmly. Size values are once, few and many counts, or a class for expanded clones, and some rows have none.

D | J | size | V | CDR3 | DNA
TRBD1 | TRBJ1-5 | few | TRBV12-3/TRBV12-4 | CASSPRWTGGNQPQHF | TGTGCCAGCAGTCCCCGTTGGACAGGGGGCAATCAGCCCCAGCATTTT
TRBD2 | TRBJ2-1 | . | TRBV7-9 | CASTPPGGGSSYNEQFF | TGTGCCAGCACACCTCCAGGCGGGGGGAGCTCCTACAATGAGCAGTTCTTC
. | TRBJ1-1 | many | TRBV20-1 | CSAAPTPGTEAFF | TGCAGTGCTGCCCCCACCCCGGGGACTGAAGCTTTCTTT
TRBD2 | TRBJ2-3 | once | TRBV20-1 | CSSLASGSADTQYF | TGCAGTTCCTTGGCTAGCGGGAGTGCAGATACGCAGTATTTT
. | TRBJ1-2 | . | TRBV20-1 | CSASSGGGRSNYGYTF | TGCAGTGCTAGTTCGGGGGGCGGAAGGTCTAACTATGGCTACACCTTC
. | TRBJ2-7 | . | TRBV10-2 | CASSEWTDSYEQYF | TGCGCCAGCAGTGAGTGGACAGACTCCTACGAGCAGTACTTC
TRBD1 | TRBJ2-6 | . | TRBV5-1 | CASSEGTAFSGANVLTF | TGCGCCAGCAGCGAGGGGACAGCCTTCTCTGGGGCCAACGTCCTGACTTTC
. | TRBJ1-2 | . | TRBV30 | CASRGRNGYTF | TGTGCCTCGCGGGGCAGGAATGGCTACACCTTC
. | TRBJ1-6 | few | TRBV14 | CASSQDWAGQSPLHF | TGTGCCAGCAGCCAAGATTGGGCAGGGCAATCACCCCTCCACTTT
TRBD1 | TRBJ2-5 | many | TRBV12-3/TRBV12-4 | CASSFRDRGETQYF | TGTGCCAGCAGTTTTCGAGACAGGGGGGAGACCCAGTACTTC
. | TRBJ1-5 | few | TRBV10-3 | CAISEGNGNQPQHF | TGTGCCATCAGTGAGGGGAATGGTAATCAGCCCCAGCATTTT
TRBD2 | TRBJ2-3 | few | TRBV5-1 | CASSLGLAITDTQYF | TGCGCCAGCAGCTTGGGACTAGCGATCACAGATACGCAGTATTTT
. | TRBJ2-3 | many | TRBV6-6 | CASSRGADTQYF | TGTGCCAGCAGCCGAGGGGCGGATACGCAGTATTTT
TRBD2 | TRBJ2-2 | many | TRBV5-1 | CASSPMGGPVTGELFF | TGCGCCAGCAGCCCTATGGGAGGGCCGGTCACCGGGGAGCTGTTTTTT
. | TRBJ1-2 | . | TRBV6-2/TRBV6-3 | CASSYSPTSNYGYTF | TGTGCCAGCAGTTACTCTCCTACTTCTAACTATGGCTACACCTTC
. | TRBJ2-5 | few | TRBV20-1 | CRAIDIQRETQYF | TGCAGGGCAATCGACATTCAGAGGGAGACCCAGTACTTC
. | TRBJ1-2 | few | TRBV3-1 | CASSQRLGYTF | TGTGCCAGCAGCCAAAGGCTGGGCTACACCTTC
. | TRBJ1-5 | few | TRBV6-1 | CASMPTRHSNQPQHF | TGTGCCAGCATGCCGACAAGGCATAGCAATCAGCCCCAGCATTTT